This is a list of T cell receptor beta chains from one sample in a study of blood T cell repertoires in COVID-19. The protocol was immunoSEQ multiplex PCR, while the TCRdb copy is restricted to in-frame clones and leaves out a portion. The sample lists tens of thousands of clones, roughly 80% occurring once. Sequenced: peripheral blood. The receptors shown here come from a human donor in a cohort sampled during active COVID-19. Each CDR3 is given with its conserved first and last residue. Fields, in order: J gene, clone size, D gene, V gene, CDR3 protein, CDR3 DNA. D genes are given only for firm matches. Size tells how often a clone was seen (once, few, many) or the class of an expanded clone, and some rows leave it out.

>TRBJ1-5|NA|NA|TRBV6-1
CASSEQGSSFQPQHF
TGTGCCAGCAGTGAACAAGGGAGTTCGTTTCAGCCCCAGCATTTT
>TRBJ2-2|NA|TRBD1|TRBV2
CASSEDRGITGELFF
TGTGCCAGCAGTGAGGACAGGGGGATCACCGGGGAGCTGTTTTTT
>TRBJ1-6|few|NA|TRBV28
CASNPRMTGNSPLHF
TGTGCCAGCAACCCCCGGATGACGGGGAATTCACCCCTCCACTTT
>TRBJ1-1|NA|NA|TRBV12-3/TRBV12-4
CASRRGHREAFF
TGTGCCAGCAGAAGAGGACACCGTGAAGCTTTCTTT
>TRBJ2-5|NA|NA|TRBV5-6
CASSLGLGDGSQETQYF
TGTGCCAGCAGCTTGGGCCTGGGCGACGGAAGCCAAGAGACCCAGTACTTC
>TRBJ2-1|NA|TRBD1|TRBV19
CASSIGPGQGYNEQFF
TGTGCCAGTAGTATAGGGCCGGGACAGGGGTACAATGAGCAGTTCTTC
>TRBJ1-2|NA|NA|TRBV9
CASSVAPDGYGYTF
TGTGCCAGCAGCGTAGCTCCAGATGGCTATGGCTACACCTTC
>TRBJ2-5|NA|NA|TRBV11-3
CASSLGGRNQETQYF
TGTGCCAGCAGCTTAGGCGGGCGAAACCAAGAGACCCAGTACTTC
>TRBJ2-1|NA|TRBD2|TRBV19
CASSAQGAGGSDEQFF
TGTGCCAGTAGTGCCCAAGGGGCGGGAGGGTCTGACGAGCAGTTCTTC
>TRBJ2-1|NA|TRBD2|TRBV7-2
CASSLVGLAGGNEQFF
TGTGCCAGCAGCTTAGTCGGGCTAGCGGGAGGCAATGAGCAGTTCTTC
>TRBJ2-7|once|NA|TRBV2
CASSARGGESYEQYF
TGTGCCAGCAGTGCCCGCGGCGGTGAGAGCTACGAGCAGTACTTC
>TRBJ2-1|NA|TRBD2|TRBV19
CASSIGRTSNEQFF
TGTGCCAGTAGTATCGGAAGGACTAGCAATGAGCAGTTCTTC
>TRBJ2-7|NA|NA|TRBV5-1
CASSVVAEYEQYF
TGCGCCAGCAGCGTTGTCGCGGAATACGAGCAGTACTTC
>TRBJ1-2|NA|NA|TRBV27
CASSSFRRGAGYTF
TGTGCCAGCAGTTCATTTCGTCGCGGCGCTGGCTACACCTTC
>TRBJ2-5|NA|TRBD2|TRBV2
CASSETSGSGETQYF
TGTGCCAGCAGTGAAACTAGCGGGTCGGGTGAGACCCAGTACTTC
>TRBJ2-7|NA|TRBD1|TRBV7-2
CASSFSGQGEQYF
TGTGCCAGCAGCTTTTCGGGACAGGGAGAGCAGTACTTC